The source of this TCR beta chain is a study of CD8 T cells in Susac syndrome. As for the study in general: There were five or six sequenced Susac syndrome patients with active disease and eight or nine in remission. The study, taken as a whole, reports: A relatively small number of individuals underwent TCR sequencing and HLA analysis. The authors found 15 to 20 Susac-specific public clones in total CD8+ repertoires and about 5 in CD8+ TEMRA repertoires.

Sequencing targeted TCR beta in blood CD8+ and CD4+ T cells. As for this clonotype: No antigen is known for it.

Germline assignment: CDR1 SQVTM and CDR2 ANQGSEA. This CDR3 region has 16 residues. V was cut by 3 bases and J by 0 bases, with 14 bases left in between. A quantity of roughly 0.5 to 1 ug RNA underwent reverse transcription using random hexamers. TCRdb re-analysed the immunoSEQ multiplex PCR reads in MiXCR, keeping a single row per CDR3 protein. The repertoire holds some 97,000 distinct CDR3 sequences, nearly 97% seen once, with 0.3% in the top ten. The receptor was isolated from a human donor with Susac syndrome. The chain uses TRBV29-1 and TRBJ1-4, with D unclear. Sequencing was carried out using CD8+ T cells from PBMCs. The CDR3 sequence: CSVDWQTLATNEKLFF. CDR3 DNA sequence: TGCAGCGTTGATTGGCAGACCCTTGCAACTAATGAAAAACTGTTTTTT.